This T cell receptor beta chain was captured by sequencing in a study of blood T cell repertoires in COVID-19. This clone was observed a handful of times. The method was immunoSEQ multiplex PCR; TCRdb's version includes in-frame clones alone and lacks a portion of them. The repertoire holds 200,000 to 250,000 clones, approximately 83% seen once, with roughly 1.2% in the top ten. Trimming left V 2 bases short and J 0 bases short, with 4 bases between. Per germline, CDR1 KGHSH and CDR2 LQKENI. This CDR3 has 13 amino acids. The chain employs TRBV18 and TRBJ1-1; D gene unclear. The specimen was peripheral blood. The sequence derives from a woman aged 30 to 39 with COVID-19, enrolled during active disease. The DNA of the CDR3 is TGTGCCAGCTCACCAGGAGTGAACACTGAAGCTTTCTTT. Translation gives CASSPGVNTEAFF.